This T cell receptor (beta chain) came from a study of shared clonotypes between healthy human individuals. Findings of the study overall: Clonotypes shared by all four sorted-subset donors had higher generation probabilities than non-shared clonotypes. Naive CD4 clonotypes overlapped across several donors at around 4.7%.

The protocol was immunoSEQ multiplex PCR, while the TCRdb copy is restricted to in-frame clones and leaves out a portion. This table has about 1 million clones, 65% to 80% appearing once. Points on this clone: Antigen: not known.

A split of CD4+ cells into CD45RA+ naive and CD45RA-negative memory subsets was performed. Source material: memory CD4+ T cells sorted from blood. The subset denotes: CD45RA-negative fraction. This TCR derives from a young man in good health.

The CDR3 spells CAISEGEAVSETQYF. CDR3 in DNA: TGTGCCATCAGTGAAGGGGAGGCTGTCTCGGAGACCCAGTACTTC. This chain links TRBV10-3 with TRBJ2-5; D might be TRBD2 (6 bases). CDR1 and CDR2 (germline): ENHRY, SYGVKD. V was shortened by 3 bases and J by 5 bases, with 16 bases between the two germline ends. The CDR3 totals 15 residues.